The next 31 T cell receptor beta chains were all read from a single sample in a study of CD8+ T cells in alopecia areata. Specimens obtained from alopecia areata patients comprised lesional scalp punch biopsies and peripheral blood. Sequencing templates came from extracted RNA that was reverse transcribed into cDNA. Sequencing was performed with immunoSEQ multiplex PCR; in TCRdb, only in-frame clones are kept and a portion is missing. The data show thousands of clones, roughly 66% seen once. The sequences come from skin, collected at week 0. The receptors stem from a human donor with alopecia areata.

Within the sample, this clone is large. The J gene is TRBJ2-1, the V gene TRBV4-1; tentative D call: TRBD2 (5 bases). Trimming left V 0 bases short and J 0 bases short, with 9 bases between. The germline V gene has CDR1 MGHRA and CDR2 YSYEKL. CDR3 length equals 16 residues. Written as DNA, the CDR3 is TGCGCCAGCAGCCAAGAGGACTGGACCTCCTACAATGAGCAGTTCTTC. Residues: CASSQEDWTSYNEQFF.

This chain connects TRBV14 to TRBJ2-5; D not resolved. CDR3 length: 16 residues. V lost 5 bases and J 5 bases, leaving 21 bases between the germline ends. The germline V gene has CDR1 SGHDN and CDR2 FVKESK. DNA for the CDR3: TGTGCCAGCAGCTACAAGGCCCTCTCTCCCAGGGAGACCCAGTACTTC. Translating it yields CASSYKALSPRETQYF.

This chain links TRBV5-1 with TRBJ2-3, with TRBD1 as a possible D gene (5 bases). V shed 0 bases and J shed 5 bases, with 10 bases lying between them. Germline CDR1 SGHRS, CDR2 YFSETQ. This CDR3 has 14 amino acids. The CDR3 reads CASSLVQGIDTQYF. CDR3 nucleotides: TGCGCCAGCAGCTTGGTTCAGGGAATAGATACGCAGTATTTT. The whole variable domain, remainder taken from reference TRBV5-1 and TRBJ2-3, is KAGVTQTPRYLIKTRGQQVTLSCSPISGHRSVSWYQQTPGQGLQFLFEYFSETQRNKGNFPGRFSGRQFSNSRSEMNVSTLELGDSALYLCASSLVQGIDTQYFGPGTRLTVL.

The chain links TRBV4-3 to TRBJ1-6; D is undetermined. The germline V gene encodes CDR1 LGHNA and CDR2 YSLEER. CDR3 length: 16 residues. Trimming cost V 3 bases and J 7 bases, with 16 bases left between them. The CDR3 nucleotides read TGCGCCAGCAGCCACCGGCGCACAGCAGGAAATTCACCCCTCCACTTT. Its translation: CASSHRRTAGNSPLHF.

The V gene is TRBV7-2, the J gene TRBJ1-2; 7 bases are a match to TRBD1. Trimming took 3 bases from V and 8 from J; bases not matched to a gene: 3. The CDR3 is 12 amino acids. CDR1 and CDR2 from the germline V gene are SGHTA and FQGNSA. Here the CDR3 reads CASSFRGYGYTF. The CDR3 coding sequence is TGTGCCAGCAGCTTCAGGGGGTACGGCTACACCTTC.

This clone has a single count. This rearrangement joins TRBV10-3 to TRBJ1-6; D is undetermined. From germline, CDR1 is ENHRY and CDR2 SYGVKD. This CDR3 contains 17 residues. Trimming cost V 0 bases and J 0 bases, with 9 bases left between them. CDR3 DNA sequence: TGTGCCATCAGTGAGTCGGGCTGGCGCTCCTATAATTCACCCCTCCACTTT. It codes for CAISESGWRSYNSPLHF.

The chain is built from TRBV7-8 and TRBJ2-3, with a possible D match to TRBD1 (5 bases). The V end lost 4 bases, the J end lost 1 base, and 9 bases lay between the germline ends. This CDR3 is built from 14 residues. Per the germline V gene, CDR1 is SGHVS and CDR2 is FQNEAQ. The CDR3 DNA is TGTGCCAGCAGCTCCAGGGCCGGCACAGATACGCAGTATTTT. Protein product: CASSSRAGTDTQYF.

The chain couples TRBV5-1 to TRBJ1-2, with D perhaps matching TRBD1 (6 bases). This CDR3 has 13 residues. Germline values: CDR1 SGHRS, CDR2 YFSETQ. Deletions cut 7 bases from V and 4 bases from J, with 14 bases between. The CDR3 DNA sequence: TGCGCCAGCGGACAGATGGGCTCCTATGGCTACACCTTC. Translated: CASGQMGSYGYTF. Drawing the rest from reference TRBV5-1 and TRBJ1-2, the complete variable domain is KAGVTQTPRYLIKTRGQQVTLSCSPISGHRSVSWYQQTPGQGLQFLFEYFSETQRNKGNFPGRFSGRQFSNSRSEMNVSTLELGDSALYLCASGQMGSYGYTFGSGTRLTVV.

This chain uses TRBV6-6 with TRBJ2-3, with unresolved D. V gave up 4 bases and J gave up 4 bases, with 15 bases separating them. Looked up from germline, CDR1 is MNHNY and CDR2 is SVGAGI (reference sequence). The CDR3 totals 15 residues. CDR3: CASSFPALSADTQYF. CDR3 DNA: TGTGCCAGCAGTTTCCCGGCTCTTAGTGCAGATACGCAGTATTTT.

This clone was observed a handful of times. This chain joins TRBV9 and TRBJ1-6; D is unresolved. This CDR3 has 15 residues. Looked up from germline, CDR1 is SGDLS and CDR2 is YYNGEE. V dropped 0 bases and J dropped 4 bases, with 8 bases sitting between them. CDR3 bases: TGTGCCAGCAGCGTAGAGACGGGATATAATTCACCCCTCCACTTT. Its protein is CASSVETGYNSPLHF.

V and J are TRBV5-4 and TRBJ2-3, with 7 bases identical to TRBD2. Germline CDR1 is SGHNT and CDR2 is YYREEE (reference sequence). The V segment lost 5 bases and the J segment 1 base; nucleotides outside the gene matches: 4. The CDR3 is made up of 14 amino acids. The CDR3 bases are TGTGCCAGCAGTCCTCGGGGGGGCACAGATACGCAGTATTTT. Translating gives CASSPRGGTDTQYF.

The chain recombines TRBV7-2 with TRBJ2-7; D is possibly TRBD1 or TRBD2 (5 bases each). The V and J ends lost 2 bases and 4 bases respectively, with 21 bases between them. Germline assignment: CDR1 SGHTA and CDR2 FQGNSA. The CDR3 contains 17 residues. CDR3 in DNA: TGTGCCAGCAGCTTACAAACTGGGGGAAGAGGTCTTTACGAGCAGTACTTC. Its translation: CASSLQTGGRGLYEQYF.

This chain links TRBV7-6 with TRBJ2-2; no clear D gene. The germline V and J ends were trimmed by 3 bases and 5 bases, with 7 bases remaining between them. The CDR3 contains 13 residues. Germline V gene sequence: CDR1 SGHVS, CDR2 FNYEAQ. CDR3 DNA sequence: TGTGCCAGCAGCTTCTCGTTTACCGGGGAGCTGTTTTTT. Residues: CASSFSFTGELFF.

J is TRBJ2-3 and V is TRBV7-8, with TRBD2 as a possible D gene (6 bases). The CDR3 contains 14 residues. Trimming took off 7 bases at V and 10 bases at J, with 21 bases between the two ends. Per germline, CDR1 SGHVS and CDR2 FQNEAQ. CDR3 sequence reads: CASTSGEVVQAQYF. The DNA for the CDR3 is TGTGCCAGCACCTCCGGGGAGGTAGTGCAAGCGCAGTATTTT.

CDR3 in amino acids: CASSYPAGTPSSYEQYF. The CDR3 DNA sequence: TGTGCCAGCAGCTACCCCGCCGGGACGCCCAGCTCCTACGAGCAGTACTTC. The chain uses TRBV7-9 and TRBJ2-7; D possibly uses TRBD1 or TRBD2 (5 bases each). Trimming took 4 bases from V and 0 from J, leaving 19 bases between them. The germline CDR1 and CDR2 sequences are SEHNR and FQNEAQ (reference sequence). There are 17 residues in the CDR3.

The J gene is TRBJ1-6, the V gene TRBV6-6, with a weak D call TRBD1 (6 bases). CDR1 MNHNY and CDR2 SVGAGI come from the germline V gene (reference sequence). The CDR3 consists of 12 residues. Trimming cost V 8 bases and J 10 bases, with 12 bases left between them. The CDR3 spells CASGQGRSPLHF. In nucleotides, the CDR3 is TGTGCCAGCGGGCAGGGGCGCTCACCCCTCCACTTT.

This clone was counted a few times. The chain links TRBV2 to TRBJ2-5, with 14 nucleotides matching TRBD2. CDR3 length: 16 residues. From germline, CDR1 is SNHLY and CDR2 FYNNEI. J lost 1 base, V lost 6 bases, and 4 bases had no gene match. The CDR3 DNA is TGTGCCAGCAGCTTCGGGACTAGCGGGGGCCAAGAGACCCAGTACTTC. Amino acids: CASSFGTSGGQETQYF.

The V call is TRBV2, the J call TRBJ1-5; no clear D. The germline gives CDR1 SNHLY, CDR2 FYNNEI. CDR3 length: 13 amino acids. The V gene lost 7 bases and the J gene lost 3 bases, with 10 bases spanning the gap. CDR3 in DNA: TGTGCCAGCAAGTGGGATACCAATCAGCCCCAGCATTTT. It is translated as CASKWDTNQPQHF. Full variable domain (missing parts from reference TRBV2 and TRBJ1-5): EPEVTQTPSHQVTQMGQEVILRCVPISNHLYFYWYRQILGQKVEFLVSFYNNEISEKSEIFDDQFSVERPDGSNFTLKIRSTKLEDSAMYFCASKWDTNQPQHFGDGTRLSIL.

The genes are TRBV11-2 and TRBJ1-3; 7 bases fit TRBD1. This CDR3 contains 15 residues. The J segment lost 4 bases and the V segment lost 5 bases, leaving 8 bases of the junction unmatched. Looked up from germline, CDR1 is SGHAT and CDR2 is FQNNGV. CDR3 nucleotide sequence: TGTGCCAGCAGCACCCTGACAGGGACCGGAAACACCATATATTTT. This sequence encodes CASSTLTGTGNTIYF.

This clone was counted a few times. The chain employs TRBV6-1 and TRBJ2-2; unclear D gene. Deletions cut 10 bases from V and 1 base from J, with 13 bases between. This CDR3 region has 14 residues. From germline, CDR1 is MNHNS and CDR2 SASEGT. The CDR3 protein is CAISAPVNTGELFF. CDR3 DNA: TGTGCCATCAGCGCCCCAGTGAACACCGGGGAGCTGTTTTTT.

This clone appeared a single time. The gene calls are TRBV6-1 and TRBJ2-5; D is unresolved. V lost 2 bases to trimming and J lost 5 bases, with 12 bases between them. Looked up from germline, CDR1 is MNHNS and CDR2 is SASEGT. The length of the CDR3 is 14 residues. The CDR3: CASSERPNGETQYF. The CDR3 nucleotides read TGTGCCAGCAGTGAAAGGCCTAATGGGGAGACCCAGTACTTC.

The chain employs TRBV4-2 and TRBJ1-5; D remains unclear. Trimming removed 0 bases from V and 3 bases from J, with 0 bases in between. The CDR3 is 12 amino acids. Germline V lookup: CDR1 LGHNA, CDR2 YNFKEQ. The DNA for the CDR3 is TGTGCCAGCAGCCAAGACAATCAGCCCCAGCATTTT. It is translated as CASSQDNQPQHF.

The rearrangement uses TRBV6-5 and TRBJ1-1; possibly TRBD1 for D (5 bases). V lost 5 bases and J lost 1, with 8 bases in between. The CDR3 is 13 residues long. Germline lookup yields CDR1 MNHEY and CDR2 SVGAGI. The CDR3 reads CASSIQGNTEAFF. In nucleotides, the CDR3 is TGTGCCAGCAGTATTCAGGGGAACACTGAAGCTTTCTTT.

The chain combines TRBV9 with TRBJ2-3; no clear D. V was shortened by 0 bases and J by 0 bases, with 11 bases between the two germline ends. The CDR3 has 16 amino acids. From germline, CDR1 is SGDLS and CDR2 YYNGEE. CDR3 sequence (DNA): TGTGCCAGCAGCGTAGAGATAGGAACAAGCACAGATACGCAGTATTTT. Amino acids: CASSVEIGTSTDTQYF.

The chain carries TRBV5-5 and TRBJ1-1; 8 nucleotides align to TRBD1. Germline assignment: CDR1 SGHKS and CDR2 YYEKEE (reference sequence). J was trimmed by 7 bases and V by 4 bases; bases with no gene match: 6. The CDR3 runs to 13 residues. The CDR3 region is CASSPQGAYEAFF. CDR3 DNA sequence: TGTGCCAGCAGCCCGCAGGGGGCTTATGAAGCTTTCTTT.

The chain couples TRBV7-9 to TRBJ1-3; D is perhaps TRBD1 (5 bases). V lost 5 bases to trimming and J lost 2 bases, with 13 bases between them. Germline V gives CDR1 SEHNR, CDR2 FQNEAQ (reference sequence). CDR3 length equals 15 residues. The CDR3 bases are TGTGCCAGCAGCGGCCCCGGGGGTGCTGGAAACACCATATATTTT. Its translation is CASSGPGGAGNTIYF.

J is TRBJ1-2 and V is TRBV7-2, with no clear D. Per germline, CDR1 SGHTA and CDR2 FQGNSA. Trimming removed 2 bases at V and 4 bases at J, with 11 bases between. The CDR3 sequence is 14 residues long. CDR3 sequence reads: CASSLNPGLYGYTF. DNA of the CDR3: TGTGCCAGCAGCTTAAATCCGGGTCTCTATGGCTACACCTTC.

The V gene is TRBV27, the J gene TRBJ2-2, with TRBD1 identical over 7 bases. Unmatched junction bases numbered 4, after V lost 6 bases and J lost 0 bases. CDR3 length: 15 residues. CDR1 MNHEY and CDR2 SMNVEV come from the germline V gene (reference sequence). CDR3 DNA: TGTGCCAGCAGAGCCCAGGGGGCGAACACCGGGGAGCTGTTTTTT. This translates into CASRAQGANTGELFF.

There are a few counts of this clone. The chain couples TRBV14 to TRBJ1-2; D call uncertain. In germline, CDR1 is SGHDN, CDR2 FVKESK. This CDR3 comprises 15 residues. Trimming stripped 1 base from V and 3 bases from J, with 12 bases between. The CDR3 DNA sequence: TGTGCCAGCAGCCAAGTTGGCGGAGCTTACTATGGCTACACCTTC. It codes for CASSQVGGAYYGYTF.

This chain joins TRBV11-2 and TRBJ1-2, with D uncertain. The CDR3 contains 13 residues. CDR1 is SGHAT and CDR2 is FQNNGV in the germline V gene. V was trimmed by 1 base and J by 8 bases, leaving 11 bases between them. The CDR3 sequence is CASSLVSIRGYTF. The CDR3 nucleotides read TGTGCCAGCAGCTTAGTCTCCATCCGGGGCTACACCTTC. Variable domain in full (rest from reference TRBV11-2 and TRBJ1-2): EAGVAQSPRYKIIEKRQSVAFWCNPISGHATLYWYQQILGQGPKLLIQFQNNGVVDDSQLPKDRFSAERLKGVDSTLKIQPAKLEDSAVYLCASSLVSIRGYTFGSGTRLTVV.

The V call is TRBV4-1, the J call TRBJ2-5; 9 nucleotides line up with TRBD2. Germline trimming cut 2 bases from V and 4 bases from J; bases unmatched to any gene: 5. CDR3 length equals 15 residues. Germline CDR1 reads MGHRA; CDR2 reads YSYEKL. CDR3 loop: CASSQYQLAGETQYF. As DNA, the CDR3 is TGCGCCAGCAGCCAATATCAACTAGCGGGAGAGACCCAGTACTTC.